These 28 T cell receptor beta chains share one sample of origin, sequenced in a study of OX40 agonist ivuxolimab in advanced cancers. The protocol was immunoSEQ multiplex PCR, while the TCRdb copy is restricted to in-frame clones and leaves out a portion. The repertoire has more than 55,000 clones, approximately 91% of them found once; the top ten carry about 0.77%. This specimen was CD4+ or CD8+ T cells sorted from blood, taken in a trial of the OX40 agonist ivuxolimab. The origin of the receptors is an adult with an advanced solid tumor such as melanoma, head and neck, liver or kidney cancer.

The chain couples TRBV27 to TRBJ2-1; 8 bases match TRBD2. CDR3 length: 22 residues. CDR1 and CDR2 (germline): MNHEY, SMNVEV (reference sequence). V trimming: 6 bases; J trimming: 1 base; junction bases outside the gene matches: 26. The CDR3 bases are TGTGCCAGCAGCCATTGGGGCCTCAAATATATACAGCGGGAGTGGTCCTACAATGAGCAGTTCTTC. This encodes CASSHWGLKYIQREWSYNEQFF.

The CDR3 is CASSEAKGRGRNEQYF. Here the CDR3 DNA reads TGTGCCAGCAGTGAAGCTAAGGGGAGGGGGCGGAACGAGCAGTACTTC. The chain joins TRBV6-1 to TRBJ2-7; possibly TRBD1 or TRBD2 for D (7 bases each). V was shortened by 0 bases and J by 5 bases, with 17 bases between the two germline ends. The CDR3 is 16 amino acids. Germline lookup yields CDR1 MNHNS and CDR2 SASEGT.

This chain links TRBV25-1 with TRBJ1-2; D might be TRBD1 (5 bases). Germline CDR1 reads MGHDK; CDR2 reads SYGVNS. CDR3 length: 15 residues. V lost 1 base and J lost 2, with 11 bases in between. Here the CDR3 DNA reads TGTGCCAGCAGTGAATCTTGGGGGGTGAACTATGGCTACACCTTC. It encodes CASSESWGVNYGYTF.

The chain combines TRBV6-6 with TRBJ2-7; the match to TRBD1 covers 9 bases. The germline V gene has CDR1 MNHNY and CDR2 SVGAGI (reference sequence). The V and J ends lost 11 bases and 6 bases, in that order; junction bases with no gene match: 8. The CDR3 is 12 amino acids. Here the CDR3 DNA reads TGTGCCGCCGGGACAGGGTCTCTCGAGCAGTACTTC. Encoded protein: CAAGTGSLEQYF.

The CDR3 protein is CASSEEPRGRGEQFF. CDR3 nucleotides: TGTGCCAGCAGTGAAGAGCCGCGGGGGAGGGGTGAGCAGTTCTTC. The rearrangement joins TRBV6-1 to TRBJ2-1; 7 bases align to TRBD2. The junction had 9 bases not matched to a gene; V was cut back by 1 base and J by 9 bases. The length of the CDR3 is 15 residues. Germline assignment: CDR1 MNHNS and CDR2 SASEGT.

The rearrangement links TRBV9 to TRBJ2-7; 10 bases are a match to TRBD1. The CDR3 loop spans 14 amino acids. CDR1 and CDR2 from the germline V gene are SGDLS and YYNGEE. J gave up 1 base and V 4 bases, and 2 bases lay outside the gene matches. For the CDR3, the DNA is TGTGCCAGCAGCCGGGACAGGGGTTCCTACGAGCAGTACTTC. Amino acids: CASSRDRGSYEQYF.

Regarding this clone: At the DNA level, this CDR3 is encoded by other sequences in the same sample as well. The chain links TRBV11-2 to TRBJ2-3; 7 bases map to TRBD2. Germline-derived CDR1 and CDR2 are SGHAT and FQNNGV. After removal of 9 bases from V and 5 bases from J, the junction contained 8 bases not matched to a gene. This CDR3 has 13 residues. The CDR3: CASSWTRRDTQYF. The CDR3 DNA sequence: TGTGCCAGTAGTTGGACTAGACGAGATACGCAGTATTTT.

This rearrangement joins TRBV19 to TRBJ1-1; 9 positions match TRBD1. Unmatched junction bases numbered 9, after V lost 5 bases and J lost 5 bases. This CDR3 is 15 amino acids long. The germline V gene has CDR1 LNHDA and CDR2 SQIVND (reference sequence). In DNA form, the CDR3 reads TGTGCCAGTAGTCCGAGTACAGGGGGCCGGACTGAAGCTTTCTTT. This translates into CASSPSTGGRTEAFF.

The chain recombines TRBV20-1 with TRBJ2-7; TRBD1 might be the D (5 bases). Germline loops: CDR1 DFQATT, CDR2 SNEGSKA (reference sequence). This CDR3 is built from 11 residues. The V end lost 2 bases, the J end lost 4 bases, and 6 bases lay between the germline ends. The CDR3 DNA reads TGCAGTGCTAGAAGGGGTTACGAGCAGTACTTC. This gives the protein CSARRGYEQYF.

CDR3 nucleotides: TGTGCCAGCAGTACAGGGGATGTGAATTCACCCCTCCACTTT. Amino acids: CASSTGDVNSPLHF. The genes are TRBV6-5 and TRBJ1-6; 7 nucleotides agree with TRBD1. Trimming removed 5 bases from V and 7 bases from J; junction bases left unmatched: 5. Germline-derived CDR1 and CDR2 are MNHEY and SVGAGI. The CDR3 is made up of 14 amino acids.

The table lists this clone with a count of one. V is TRBV4-1 and J is TRBJ1-4; D remains unclear. Looked up from germline, CDR1 is MGHRA and CDR2 is YSYEKL. V shed 1 base and J shed 4 bases, with 10 bases lying between them. CDR3 length: 15 amino acids. Here the CDR3 reads CASSQVRGFNEKLFF. In DNA form, the CDR3 reads TGCGCCAGCAGCCAAGTTCGGGGTTTTAATGAAAAACTGTTTTTT.

There are a few counts of this clone. The chain carries TRBV25-1 and TRBJ1-1, with a weak D call TRBD1 (5 bases). This CDR3 is built from 14 residues. The V end was cut by 5 bases, the J end by 5 bases, with 15 bases between. CDR1 and CDR2 from the germline V gene are MGHDK and SYGVNS. For the CDR3, the DNA is TGTGCCAGCAGTTTTCGAGGGGAGGGAACTGAAGCTTTCTTT. It codes for CASSFRGEGTEAFF.

V and J are TRBV30 and TRBJ2-1; D ambiguous. The germline gives CDR1 GTSNPN, CDR2 SVGIG (reference sequence). The CDR3 runs to 13 residues. The V end was cut by 4 bases, the J end by 4 bases, with 11 bases between. CDR3 sequence: CAWTRASYNEQFF. The CDR3 nucleotides are TGTGCCTGGACCCGGGCCTCATACAATGAGCAGTTCTTC.

The chain carries TRBV5-1 and TRBJ2-6; a weak D match, TRBD1 (5 bases). CDR1 is SGHRS, CDR2 YFSETQ, per germline. The ends were cut back, 0 bases at V and 0 bases at J, with 13 bases in the middle. The CDR3 runs to 18 residues. In DNA, the CDR3 is TGCGCCAGCAGCTTGGTGACAGCTAGATTCTCTGGGGCCAACGTCCTGACTTTC. Translation: CASSLVTARFSGANVLTF.

This rearrangement joins TRBV19 to TRBJ1-6; the match to TRBD1 covers 9 bases. Trimming took 7 bases from V and 1 from J; bases not matched to a gene: 5. The CDR3 loop spans 16 amino acids. Per the germline V gene, CDR1 is LNHDA and CDR2 is SQIVND (reference sequence). CDR3 nucleotide sequence: TGTGCCAGTACAAACAGGGGGCGATCCTATAATTCACCCCTCCACTTT. Translating gives CASTNRGRSYNSPLHF.

V usage is TRBV9 and J usage is TRBJ1-1, with D possibly matching TRBD1 (6 bases). The CDR3 extends over 14 amino acids. Germline V lookup: CDR1 SGDLS, CDR2 YYNGEE. The germline V and J ends were trimmed by 5 bases and 0 bases, with 11 bases remaining between them. The CDR3 reads CASRADSLNTEAFF. The CDR3, as DNA: TGTGCCAGCAGGGCGGACAGCCTGAACACTGAAGCTTTCTTT.

The chain has TRBV6-6 and TRBJ2-3; TRBD1 or TRBD2 may be the D gene (5 bases each). The CDR3 is made up of 14 amino acids. In germline, CDR1 is MNHNY, CDR2 SVGAGI (reference sequence). Here the CDR3 reads CPGDGRIPTDTQYF. CDR3 bases: TGTCCTGGGGACGGCAGAATTCCCACAGATACGCAGTATTTT.

The chain recombines TRBV5-4 with TRBJ2-3; TRBD2 aligns across 8 bases. The trim removed 4 bases at V and 2 bases at J, leaving 12 bases unmatched. The CDR3 sequence is 17 residues long. Per germline, CDR1 SGHNT and CDR2 YYREEE (reference sequence). CDR3 coding DNA: TGTGCCAGCAGCCTGATAACGACGGGGGGGGTCACAGATACGCAGTATTTT. It translates to CASSLITTGGVTDTQYF.

This chain's CDR3 is CASSFTPSETQYF. The CDR3 nucleotides are TGTGCCAGCAGCTTCACGCCTTCAGAGACCCAGTACTTC. The V gene is TRBV7-7, the J gene TRBJ2-5; D remains unclear. The CDR3 is 13 residues long. V shed 3 bases and J shed 4 bases, with 9 bases lying between them. Germline CDR1 reads SSHAT; CDR2 reads FNYEAQ (reference sequence).

The chain uses TRBV25-1 and TRBJ2-1; no firm D call. Germline CDR1 is MGHDK and CDR2 is SYGVNS. V gave up 7 bases and J gave up 6 bases, with 13 bases separating them. The CDR3 spans 13 residues. CDR3 residues: CASTLGPSNEQFF. CDR3 nucleotide sequence: TGTGCCAGCACCCTCGGGCCTAGCAATGAGCAGTTCTTC.

V usage is TRBV7-2 and J usage is TRBJ2-6; D might be TRBD2 (6 bases). V was shortened by 5 bases and J by 0 bases, with 11 bases between the two germline ends. The length of the CDR3 is 16 residues. Germline V gene lookup returns CDR1 SGHTA and CDR2 FQGNSA. CDR3 protein: CASSPSGGSGANVLTF. Written as DNA, the CDR3 is TGTGCCAGCAGCCCTTCCGGGGGCTCTGGGGCCAACGTCCTGACTTTC.

The chain is built from TRBV10-2 and TRBJ2-3; 9 bases map to TRBD2. The CDR3 has 17 residues. Germline CDR1 WSHSY, CDR2 SAAADI. V lost 2 bases to trimming and J lost 2 bases; unmatched junction nucleotides: 8. CDR3 nucleotide sequence: TGCGCCAGCAGTGAGAAGGTAGCGGGGGAGTTCACAGATACGCAGTATTTT. Translated, it gives CASSEKVAGEFTDTQYF.

This clone was seen a handful of times. The gene calls are TRBV6-1 and TRBJ1-5; the D gene is possibly TRBD1 (5 bases). Germline V gives CDR1 MNHNS, CDR2 SASEGT. Trimming cost V 2 bases and J 6 bases, with 11 bases left between them. The CDR3 is 14 amino acids. The CDR3 DNA follows: TGTGCCAGCAGTGAACAGGGTGGCCCTCAGCCCCAGCATTTT. This gives the protein CASSEQGGPQPQHF.

J is TRBJ2-1 and V is TRBV28; 9 bases agree with TRBD2. Per the germline V gene, CDR1 is MDHEN and CDR2 is SYDVKM. V shed 3 bases, J shed 4 bases, and the junction held 7 bases outside the gene matches. The length of the CDR3 is 16 residues. CDR3 DNA sequence: TGTGCCAGCAGTTTTCAGAGCGGGGGGCTGTACAATGAGCAGTTCTTC. Its translation is CASSFQSGGLYNEQFF. Based on the CDR3 plus reference TRBV28 and TRBJ2-1, the full variable domain is DVKVTQSSRYLVKRTGEKVFLECVQDMDHENMFWYRQDPGLGLRLIYFSYDVKMKEKGDIPEGYSVSREKKERFSLILESASTNQTSMYLCASSFQSGGLYNEQFFGPGTRLTVL.

The J gene is TRBJ1-1, the V gene TRBV9; D gene unclear. The germline V gene encodes CDR1 SGDLS and CDR2 YYNGEE. V was trimmed by 0 bases and J by 4 bases, leaving 13 bases between them. This CDR3 has 15 residues. The CDR3 DNA reads TGTGCCAGCAGCGTAGACGGGCCGCTGGGCACTGAAGCTTTCTTT. Translated: CASSVDGPLGTEAFF.

The chain carries TRBV30 and TRBJ1-1; D is uncertain. Germline lookup yields CDR1 GTSNPN and CDR2 SVGIG (reference sequence). Trimming left V 2 bases short and J 1 base short, with 11 bases between. The CDR3 is 14 amino acids. The CDR3 DNA follows: TGTGCCTGGAGTCCTGACCGAGGGAACACTGAAGCTTTCTTT. Translating gives CAWSPDRGNTEAFF.

The chain has TRBV6-5 and TRBJ1-2; D uncertain. V lost 6 bases and J lost 6, with 11 bases in between. The CDR3 has 12 amino acids. The germline V gene has CDR1 MNHEY and CDR2 SVGAGI. CDR3 in DNA: TGTGCCAGCAGCCCCGGTGGAGATGGCTACACCTTC. Translating gives CASSPGGDGYTF.

The chain is built from TRBV15 and TRBJ2-1; D gene uncertain. Germline V gives CDR1 LNHNV, CDR2 YYDKDF (reference sequence). The CDR3 runs 11 residues. The germline V and J ends were trimmed by 4 bases and 9 bases, with 7 bases remaining between them. The CDR3 region has the DNA TGTGCCACCAGCAAGGAGTCTGAGCAGTTCTTC. Translated: CATSKESEQFF. The whole variable domain, remainder taken from reference TRBV15 and TRBJ2-1, is DAMVIQNPRYQVTQFGKPVTLSCSQTLNHNVMYWYQQKSSQAPKLLFHYYDKDFNNEADTPDNFQSRRPNTSFCFLDIRSPGLGDTAMYLCATSKESEQFFGPGTRLTVL.